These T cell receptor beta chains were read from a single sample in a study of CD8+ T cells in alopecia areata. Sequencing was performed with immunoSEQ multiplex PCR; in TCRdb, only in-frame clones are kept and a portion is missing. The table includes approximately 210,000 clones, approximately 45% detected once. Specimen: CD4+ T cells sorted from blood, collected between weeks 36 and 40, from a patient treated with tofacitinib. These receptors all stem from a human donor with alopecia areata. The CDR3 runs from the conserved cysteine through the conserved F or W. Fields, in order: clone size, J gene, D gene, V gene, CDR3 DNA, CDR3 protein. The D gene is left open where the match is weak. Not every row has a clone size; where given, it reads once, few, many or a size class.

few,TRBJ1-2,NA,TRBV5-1,TGCGCCAGCAGCTTGACGGCCGACTATGGCTACACCTTC,CASSLTADYGYTF
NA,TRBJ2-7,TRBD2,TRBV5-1,TGCGCCAGCAGCTGGACTAGCGGGAGCTACGAGCAGTACTTC,CASSWTSGSYEQYF
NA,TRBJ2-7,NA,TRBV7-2,TGTGCCAGCAGCCCCCCCTTTGACGGGTTCTCCTACGAGCAGTACTTC,CASSPPFDGFSYEQYF
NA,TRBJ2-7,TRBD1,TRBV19,TGTGCCAGTAGCATAACCGGGACAGGATGGGACGAGCAGTACTTC,CASSITGTGWDEQYF
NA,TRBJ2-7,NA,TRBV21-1,TGTGCCAGCAGCAAAGTGGGGGGAGATACATACGAGCAGTACTTC,CASSKVGGDTYEQYF
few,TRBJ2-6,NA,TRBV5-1,TGCGCCAGCAGCCGCCAAGGGGCCAACGTCCTGACTTTC,CASSRQGANVLTF
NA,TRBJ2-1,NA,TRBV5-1,TGCGCCAGCAGCTTGGACCCAGGCAATGAGCAGTTCTTC,CASSLDPGNEQFF
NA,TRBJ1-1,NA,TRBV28,TGTGCCAGCAGACCCTACCGAGCGTCGAGACAGCACACTGAAGCTTTCTTT,CASRPYRASRQHTEAFF
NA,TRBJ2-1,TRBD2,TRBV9,TGTGCCAGCAGCGAGACCGCAATGGGGGGGAGTCGGTCCTACAATGAGCAGTTCTTC,CASSETAMGGSRSYNEQFF
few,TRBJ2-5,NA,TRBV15,TGTGCCACCAGCAGAGATGGGACTCAGGGTACGGAGACCCAGTACTTC,CATSRDGTQGTETQYF